These 13 T cell receptor beta chains originate from one sample sequenced in a study of T cells in Graves' hyperthyroidism and ophthalmopathy. TCR beta CDR3 regions were amplified from RNA. Researchers ran a first-round RT-PCR on the TCR CDR3 using the HTBI primer set. MiXCR, applied by TCRdb to the multiplex PCR reads, yields one record per CDR3 protein. The sample records around 420,000 distinct CDR3 sequences, approximately 14% being singletons. Sequencing input: blood. The origin of the receptors is a woman younger than 30 with Graves' hyperthyroidism.

There are many counts of this clonotype. The gene calls are TRBV7-8 and TRBJ2-5; possibly TRBD1 for D (6 bases). The germline gives CDR1 SGHVS, CDR2 FQNEAQ. Trimming left V 0 bases short and J 4 bases short, with 9 bases between. The CDR3 totals 14 residues. CDR3 in amino acids: CASSLAGGVETQYF. In nucleotides, the CDR3 is TGTGCCAGCAGCTTAGCAGGGGGTGTAGAGACCCAGTACTTC.

This clonotype showed up just a few times. The V and J genes are TRBV12-3 or TRBV12-4 and TRBJ1-2, with D hard to call. This CDR3 is built from 13 residues. The V and J ends lost 1 base and 4 bases respectively, with 7 bases between them. The CDR3 DNA follows: TGTGCCAGCAGTTTAGAGTCGATCTATGGCTACACCTTC. Amino acids: CASSLESIYGYTF.

There are a few counts of this clonotype. The chain combines TRBV6-2 or TRBV6-3 with TRBJ2-5; tentatively, D is TRBD1 (6 bases). Germline CDR1 and CDR2: MNHEY and SVGEGT. Deletions cut 6 bases from V and 7 bases from J, with 21 bases between. The CDR3 has 15 residues. CDR3 nucleotide sequence: TGTGCCAGCAGCCTCTCTACAGGGAACGAGAGGACCCAGTACTTC. Translated: CASSLSTGNERTQYF.

The table lists this clonotype with many counts. This chain uses TRBV7-9 with TRBJ2-1; the D is unclear. This CDR3 is built from 12 residues. The V and J ends lost 5 bases and 4 bases respectively, with 6 bases between them. Germline assignment: CDR1 SEHNR and CDR2 FQNEAQ (reference sequence). The CDR3 loop reads CASSVGYNEQFF. The CDR3 nucleotides are TGTGCCAGCAGCGTAGGGTACAATGAGCAGTTCTTC.

This clonotype was seen only a few times. The chain employs TRBV19 and TRBJ1-5, with no clear D. This CDR3 is 17 amino acids long. V lost 3 bases and J lost 2, with 17 bases in between. In germline, CDR1 is LNHDA, CDR2 SQIVND (reference sequence). The CDR3 region is CASSIEGTVIGNQPQHF. DNA for the CDR3: TGTGCCAGTAGTATTGAAGGTACAGTGATTGGCAATCAGCCCCAGCATTTT.

A note on this clonotype: A much bigger clone sits one base away, suggesting this may be a read error. V is TRBV27 and J is TRBJ2-3; the D gene is possibly TRBD2 (5 bases). Germline CDR1 reads MNHEY; CDR2 reads SMNVEV (reference sequence). The CDR3 is made up of 15 amino acids. Trimming took off 3 bases at V and 4 bases at J, with 14 bases between the two ends. Written as DNA, the CDR3 is TGTGCCAGCAGTTTTGGGGTTCCTAGCTCAGATACGCAGTATTTT. Encoded protein: CASSFGVPSSDTQYF.

V usage is TRBV20-1 and J usage is TRBJ2-1; D is perhaps TRBD1 (7 bases). Germline CDR1 and CDR2: DFQATT and SNEGSKA (reference sequence). The CDR3 is made up of 13 amino acids. Trimming removed 6 bases at V and 10 bases at J, with 19 bases between. As DNA, the CDR3 is TGCAGTGCAACCCCGGGACAGCGGGTGGAGCAGTTCTTC. Residues: CSATPGQRVEQFF.

This clonotype was detected a few times. V gene TRBV15 combines with J gene TRBJ2-7; D may be TRBD1 or TRBD2 (6 bases each). Germline V gene sequence: CDR1 LNHNV, CDR2 YYDKDF (reference sequence). The CDR3 sequence is 15 residues long. V was pared by 3 bases and J by 7 bases, with 19 bases between. The CDR3 loop is CATSRAGQTLVEQYF. Written as DNA, the CDR3 is TGTGCCACCAGCAGGGCGGGACAAACCCTTGTGGAGCAGTACTTC.

This clonotype has more than one count but fewer than ten. This sequence joins TRBV7-6 and TRBJ2-5; no reliable D call. This CDR3 comprises 14 residues. CDR1 and CDR2 from the germline V gene are SGHVS and FNYEAQ. The V end was cut by 4 bases, the J end by 7 bases, with 16 bases between. The CDR3 DNA is TGTGCCAGCAGCTCGTCCGTAGGCCAGTTGACCCAGTACTTC. Protein sequence: CASSSSVGQLTQYF.

J is TRBJ2-5 and V is TRBV19; D not certain. CDR1 is LNHDA, CDR2 SQIVND, per germline (reference sequence). This CDR3 region has 14 residues. V was shortened by 2 bases and J by 2 bases, with 9 bases between the two germline ends. Here the CDR3 reads CASSIFAEQETQYF. The CDR3 nucleotides read TGTGCCAGTAGTATATTTGCGGAACAAGAGACCCAGTACTTC.

Remarks on this clonotype: A much larger clonotype is one base distant, so this may be a read error. The chain combines TRBV7-2 with TRBJ2-7; 8 nucleotides agree with TRBD2. CDR3 length: 14 amino acids. From germline, CDR1 is SGHTA and CDR2 FQGNSA. CDR3 in amino acids: CASNLKRGPYEQYF. The CDR3 bases are TGTGCCAGCAACTTAAAGCGGGGGCCCTACGAGCAGTACTTC.

The sample holds many counts of this clonotype. The rearrangement uses TRBV20-1 and TRBJ2-3; unclear D gene. Germline V gene lookup returns CDR1 DFQATT and CDR2 SNEGSKA (reference sequence). V gave up 4 bases and J gave up 5 bases, with 13 bases separating them. This CDR3 comprises 13 residues. For the CDR3, the DNA is TGCAGTGCTACCCCCGACCCAGGAGATACGCAGTATTTT. As protein: CSATPDPGDTQYF.

This clonotype has ten or more counts. The rearrangement links TRBV7-3 to TRBJ2-1; D is possibly TRBD2 (6 bases). Deletions cut 2 bases from V and 9 bases from J, with 17 bases between. The germline gives CDR1 SGHTA, CDR2 FQGTGA. This CDR3 region has 15 residues. The CDR3 DNA follows: TGTGCCAGCAGCTTAGGGGCGCGCGGGGTGGGTGAGCAGTTCTTC. It is translated as CASSLGARGVGEQFF.